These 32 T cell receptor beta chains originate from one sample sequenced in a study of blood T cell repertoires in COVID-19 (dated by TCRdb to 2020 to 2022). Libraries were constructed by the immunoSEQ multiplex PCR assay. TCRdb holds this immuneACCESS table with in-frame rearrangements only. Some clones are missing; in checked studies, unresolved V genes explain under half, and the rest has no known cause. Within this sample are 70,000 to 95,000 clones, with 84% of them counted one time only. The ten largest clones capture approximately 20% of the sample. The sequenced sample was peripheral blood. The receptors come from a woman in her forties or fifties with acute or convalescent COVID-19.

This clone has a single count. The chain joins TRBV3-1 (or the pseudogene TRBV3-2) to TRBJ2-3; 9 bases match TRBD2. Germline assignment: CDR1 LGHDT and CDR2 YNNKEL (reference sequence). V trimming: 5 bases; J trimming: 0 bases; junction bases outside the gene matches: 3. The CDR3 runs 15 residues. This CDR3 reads CASSWSGGSTDTQYF. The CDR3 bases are TGTGCCAGCAGCTGGAGCGGGGGGAGCACAGATACGCAGTATTTT.

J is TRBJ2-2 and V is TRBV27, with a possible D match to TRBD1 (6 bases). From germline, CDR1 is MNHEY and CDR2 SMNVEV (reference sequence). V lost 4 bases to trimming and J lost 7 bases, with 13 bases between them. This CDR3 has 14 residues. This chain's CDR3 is CASSWWGRSGELFF. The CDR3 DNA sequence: TGTGCCAGCAGTTGGTGGGGGCGGAGCGGGGAGCTGTTTTTT.

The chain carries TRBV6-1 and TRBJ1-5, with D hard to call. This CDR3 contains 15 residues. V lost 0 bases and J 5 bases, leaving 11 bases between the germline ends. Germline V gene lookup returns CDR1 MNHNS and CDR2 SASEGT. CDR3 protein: CASSEAGGFYQPQHF. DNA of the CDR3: TGTGCCAGCAGTGAAGCTGGCGGTTTCTATCAGCCCCAGCATTTT.

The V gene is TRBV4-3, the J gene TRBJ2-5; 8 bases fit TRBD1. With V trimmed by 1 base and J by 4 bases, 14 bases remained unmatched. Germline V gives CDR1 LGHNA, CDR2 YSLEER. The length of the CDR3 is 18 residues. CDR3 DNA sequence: TGCGCCAGCAGCCAAGGTCTTAGTAGACAGGGGAAAAGAGAGACCCAGTACTTC. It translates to CASSQGLSRQGKRETQYF.

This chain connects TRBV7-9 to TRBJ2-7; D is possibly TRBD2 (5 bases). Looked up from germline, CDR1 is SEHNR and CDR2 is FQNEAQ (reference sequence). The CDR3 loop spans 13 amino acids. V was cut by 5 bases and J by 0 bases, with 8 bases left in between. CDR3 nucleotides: TGTGCCAGCAGCCCTCGGGGCTCCTACGAGCAGTACTTC. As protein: CASSPRGSYEQYF.

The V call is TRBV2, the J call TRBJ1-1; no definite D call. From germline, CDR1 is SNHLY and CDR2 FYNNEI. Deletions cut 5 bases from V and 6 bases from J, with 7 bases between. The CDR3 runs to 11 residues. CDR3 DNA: TGTGCCAGCAGTCCCCGTGCTGAAGCTTTCTTT. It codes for CASSPRAEAFF. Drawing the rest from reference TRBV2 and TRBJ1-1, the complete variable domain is EPEVTQTPSHQVTQMGQEVILRCVPISNHLYFYWYRQILGQKVEFLVSFYNNEISEKSEIFDDQFSVERPDGSNFTLKIRSTKLEDSAMYFCASSPRAEAFFGQGTRLTVV.

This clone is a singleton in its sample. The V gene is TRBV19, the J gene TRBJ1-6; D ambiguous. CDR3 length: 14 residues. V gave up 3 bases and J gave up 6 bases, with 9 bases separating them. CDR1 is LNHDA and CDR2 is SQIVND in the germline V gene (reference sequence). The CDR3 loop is CASSIRRANSPLHF. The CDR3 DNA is TGTGCCAGTAGTATTCGGAGGGCTAATTCACCCCTCCACTTT.

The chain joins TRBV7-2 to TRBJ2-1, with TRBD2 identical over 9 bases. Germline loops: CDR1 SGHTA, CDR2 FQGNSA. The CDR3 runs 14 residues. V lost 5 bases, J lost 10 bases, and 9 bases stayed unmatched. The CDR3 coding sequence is TGTGCCAGCAGCCGTGAGGGGACTAGCAACGAGCAGTTCTTC. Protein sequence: CASSREGTSNEQFF. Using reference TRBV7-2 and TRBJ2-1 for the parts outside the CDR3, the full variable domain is GAGVSQSPSNKVTEKGKDVELRCDPISGHTALYWYRQSLGQGLEFLIYFQGNSAPDKSGLPSDRFSAERTGGSVSTLTIQRTQQEDSAVYLCASSREGTSNEQFFGPGTRLTVL.

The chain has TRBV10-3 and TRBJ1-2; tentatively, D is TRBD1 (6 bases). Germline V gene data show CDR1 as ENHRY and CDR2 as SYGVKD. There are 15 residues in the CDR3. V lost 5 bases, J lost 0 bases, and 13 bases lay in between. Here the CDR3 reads CAISLQGASNYGYTF. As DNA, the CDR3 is TGTGCCATCAGTTTACAGGGTGCCTCTAACTATGGCTACACCTTC.

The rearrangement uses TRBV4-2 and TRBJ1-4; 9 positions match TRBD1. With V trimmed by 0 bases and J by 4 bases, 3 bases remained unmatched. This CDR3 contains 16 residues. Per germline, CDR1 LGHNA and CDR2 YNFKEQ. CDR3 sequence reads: CASSQDQDRGNEKLFF. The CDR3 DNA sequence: TGTGCCAGCAGCCAAGATCAGGACAGGGGTAATGAAAAACTGTTTTTT.

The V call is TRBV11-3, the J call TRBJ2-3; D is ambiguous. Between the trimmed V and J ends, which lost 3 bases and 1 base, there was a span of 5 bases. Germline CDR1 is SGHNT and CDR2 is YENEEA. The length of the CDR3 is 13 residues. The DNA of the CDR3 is TGTGCCAGCAGCTTGGGCGGCACAGATACGCAGTATTTT. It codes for CASSLGGTDTQYF.

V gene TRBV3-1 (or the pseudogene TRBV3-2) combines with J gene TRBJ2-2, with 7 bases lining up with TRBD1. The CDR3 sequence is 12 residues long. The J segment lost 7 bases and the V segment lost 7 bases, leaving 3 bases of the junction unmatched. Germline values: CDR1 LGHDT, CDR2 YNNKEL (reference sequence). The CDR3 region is CASKGANGELFF. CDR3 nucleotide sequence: TGTGCCAGCAAGGGGGCCAACGGGGAGCTGTTTTTT.

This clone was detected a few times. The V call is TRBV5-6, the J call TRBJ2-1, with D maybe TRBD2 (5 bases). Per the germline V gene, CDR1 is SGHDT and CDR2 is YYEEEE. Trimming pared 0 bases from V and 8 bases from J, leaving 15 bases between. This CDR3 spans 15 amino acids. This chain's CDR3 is CASSLAAGSIDEQFF. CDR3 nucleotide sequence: TGTGCCAGCAGCTTGGCGGCGGGTAGCATCGATGAGCAGTTCTTC.

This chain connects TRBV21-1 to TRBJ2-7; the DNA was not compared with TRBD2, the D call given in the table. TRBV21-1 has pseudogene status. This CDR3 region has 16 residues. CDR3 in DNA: TGTGCCAGCAGCATAACGTGGAGGACTAGTAAGTCCGAGCAGTACTTC. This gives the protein CASSITWRTSKSEQYF.

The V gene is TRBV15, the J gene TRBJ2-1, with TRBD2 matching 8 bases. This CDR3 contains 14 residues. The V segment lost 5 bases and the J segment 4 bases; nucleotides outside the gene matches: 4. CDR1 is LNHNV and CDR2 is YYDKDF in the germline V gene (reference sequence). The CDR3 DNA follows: TGTGCCACCAGCTGGACTAGCTTATACAATGAGCAGTTCTTC. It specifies CATSWTSLYNEQFF.

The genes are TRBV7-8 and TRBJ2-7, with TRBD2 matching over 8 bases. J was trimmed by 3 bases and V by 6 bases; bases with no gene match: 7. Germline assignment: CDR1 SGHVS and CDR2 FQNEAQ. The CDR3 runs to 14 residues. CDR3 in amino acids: CASRLSGSSYEQYF. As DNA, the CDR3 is TGTGCCAGCAGACTCAGCGGGAGCAGCTACGAGCAGTACTTC. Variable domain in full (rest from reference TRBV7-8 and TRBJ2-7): GAGVSQSPRYKVAKRGQDVALRCDPISGHVSLFWYQQALGQGPEFLTYFQNEAQLDKSGLPSDRFFAERPEGSVSTLKIQRTQQEDSAVYLCASRLSGSSYEQYFGPGTRLTVT.

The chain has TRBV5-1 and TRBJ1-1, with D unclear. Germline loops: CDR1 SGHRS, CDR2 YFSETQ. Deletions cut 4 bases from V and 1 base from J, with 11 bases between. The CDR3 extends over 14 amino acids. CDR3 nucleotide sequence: TGCGCCAGCAGCCAACCCGGTCCGAACACTGAAGCTTTCTTT. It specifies CASSQPGPNTEAFF.

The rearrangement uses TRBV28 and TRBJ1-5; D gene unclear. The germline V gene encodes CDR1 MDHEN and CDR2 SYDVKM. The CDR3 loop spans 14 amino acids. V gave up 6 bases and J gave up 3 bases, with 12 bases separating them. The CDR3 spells CASSLNDYNQPQHF. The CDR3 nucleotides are TGTGCCAGCAGCCTCAATGACTACAATCAGCCCCAGCATTTT.

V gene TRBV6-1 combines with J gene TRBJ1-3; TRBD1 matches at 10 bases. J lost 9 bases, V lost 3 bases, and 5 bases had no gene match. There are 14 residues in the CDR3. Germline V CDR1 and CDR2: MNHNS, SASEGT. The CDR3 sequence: CASSDGTGVGTIYF. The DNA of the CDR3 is TGTGCCAGCAGTGATGGGACAGGGGTGGGCACCATATATTTT.

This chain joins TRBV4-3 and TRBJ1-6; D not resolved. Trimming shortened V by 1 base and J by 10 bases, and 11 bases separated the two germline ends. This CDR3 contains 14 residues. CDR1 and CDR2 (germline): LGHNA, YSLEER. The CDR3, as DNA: TGCGCCAGCAGCCAAGGTTCTCGGGTGTCACCCCTCCACTTT. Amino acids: CASSQGSRVSPLHF.

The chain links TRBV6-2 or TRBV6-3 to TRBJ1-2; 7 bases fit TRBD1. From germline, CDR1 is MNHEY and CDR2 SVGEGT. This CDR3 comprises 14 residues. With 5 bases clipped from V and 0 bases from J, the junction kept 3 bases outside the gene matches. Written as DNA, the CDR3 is TGTGCCAGCAGTCGGGGACAGCCTAACTATGGCTACACCTTC. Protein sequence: CASSRGQPNYGYTF.

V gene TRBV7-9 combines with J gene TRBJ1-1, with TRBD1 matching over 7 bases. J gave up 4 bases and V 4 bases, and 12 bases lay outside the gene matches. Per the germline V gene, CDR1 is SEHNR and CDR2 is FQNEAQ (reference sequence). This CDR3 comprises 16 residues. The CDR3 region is CASSSSRGRGGTEAFF. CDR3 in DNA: TGTGCCAGCAGCTCGAGTAGGGGGCGTGGGGGCACTGAAGCTTTCTTT.

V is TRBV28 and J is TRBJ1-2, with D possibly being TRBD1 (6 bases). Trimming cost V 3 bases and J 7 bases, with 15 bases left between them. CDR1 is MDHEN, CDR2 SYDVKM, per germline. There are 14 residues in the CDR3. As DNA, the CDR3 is TGTGCCAGCAGTTTTTCCACGGGGGGGGCTGGCTACACCTTC. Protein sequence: CASSFSTGGAGYTF.

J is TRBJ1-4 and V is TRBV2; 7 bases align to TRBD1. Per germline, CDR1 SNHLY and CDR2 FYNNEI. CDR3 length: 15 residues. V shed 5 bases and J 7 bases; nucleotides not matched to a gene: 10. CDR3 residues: CASSISGTESEKLFF. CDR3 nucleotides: TGTGCCAGCAGTATTTCCGGGACAGAGAGTGAAAAACTGTTTTTT.

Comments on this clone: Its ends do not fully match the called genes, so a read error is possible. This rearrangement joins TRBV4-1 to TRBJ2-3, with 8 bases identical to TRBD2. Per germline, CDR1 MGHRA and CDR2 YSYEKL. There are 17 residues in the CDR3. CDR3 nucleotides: TGCGCCCGCAGCCGGGGGGGGCTCCCGGGCGGCACAGATACGCAGTATTTT. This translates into CARSRGGLPGGTDTQYF.

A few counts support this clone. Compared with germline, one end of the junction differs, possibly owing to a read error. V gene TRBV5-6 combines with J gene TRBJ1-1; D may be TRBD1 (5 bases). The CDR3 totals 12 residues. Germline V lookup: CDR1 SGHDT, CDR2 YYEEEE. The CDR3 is CASSSGGTLSLF. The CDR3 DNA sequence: TGTGCCAGCAGTTCAGGAGGGACCCTCAGCTTATTT.

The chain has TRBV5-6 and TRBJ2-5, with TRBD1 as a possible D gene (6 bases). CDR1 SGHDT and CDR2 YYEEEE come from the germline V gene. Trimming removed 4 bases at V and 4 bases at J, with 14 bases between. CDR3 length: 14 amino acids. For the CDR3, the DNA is TGTGCCAGCAGCCCAACAGGGAGAATAGAGACCCAGTACTTC. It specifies CASSPTGRIETQYF.

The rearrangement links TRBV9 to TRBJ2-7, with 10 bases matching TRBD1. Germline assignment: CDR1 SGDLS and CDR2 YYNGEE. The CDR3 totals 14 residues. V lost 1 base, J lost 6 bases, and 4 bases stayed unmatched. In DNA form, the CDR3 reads TGTGCCAGCAGCGTAATGACAGGGGGCGCCGAGCAGTACTTC. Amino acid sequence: CASSVMTGGAEQYF.

CDR3 nucleotides: TGTGCCAGCAGTGAACGCGCTAGTGGGAGCACCGGGGAGCTGTTTTTT. Residues: CASSERASGSTGELFF. The chain combines TRBV2 with TRBJ2-2, with a weak D call TRBD2 (5 bases). Per germline, CDR1 SNHLY and CDR2 FYNNEI. Trimming took off 2 bases at V and 4 bases at J, with 14 bases between the two ends. The CDR3 runs to 16 residues.

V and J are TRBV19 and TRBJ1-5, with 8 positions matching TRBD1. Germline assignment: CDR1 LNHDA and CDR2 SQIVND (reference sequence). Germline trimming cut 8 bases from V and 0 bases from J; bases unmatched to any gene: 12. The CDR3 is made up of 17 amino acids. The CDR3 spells CASLPPGGGYSNQPQHF. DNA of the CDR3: TGTGCCAGTCTCCCCCCAGGGGGCGGGTATAGCAATCAGCCCCAGCATTTT.

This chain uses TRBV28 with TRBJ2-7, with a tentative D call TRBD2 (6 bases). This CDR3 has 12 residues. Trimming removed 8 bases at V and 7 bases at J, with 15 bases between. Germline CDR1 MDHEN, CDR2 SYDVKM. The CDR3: CASSPGGGEQYF. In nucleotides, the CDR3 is TGTGCCAGCTCCCCCGGGGGAGGTGAGCAGTACTTC.

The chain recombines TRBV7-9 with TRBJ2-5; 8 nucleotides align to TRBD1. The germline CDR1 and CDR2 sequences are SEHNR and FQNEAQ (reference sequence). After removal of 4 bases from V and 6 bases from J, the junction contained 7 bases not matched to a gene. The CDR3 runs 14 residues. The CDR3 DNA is TGTGCCAGCAGCTCAGGGGGCCCCTGGAAGACCCAGTACTTC. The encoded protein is CASSSGGPWKTQYF.